Listed here are 15 T cell receptor beta chains from one sample, sequenced in a study of cytomegalovirus exposure and HLA in healthy donors. Assay: immunoSEQ multiplex PCR; the TCRdb copy retains only in-frame clones and omits some. The table includes roughly 150,000 clones, around 90% detected once. Sequencing was carried out using PBMCs. The receptors were sampled from a woman in her late teens or twenties in good health and CMV-seropositive.

DNA for the CDR3: TGTGCCTGGACCCCGATGAGGAACACTGAAGCTTTCTTT. Translation gives CAWTPMRNTEAFF. The rearrangement joins TRBV30 to TRBJ1-1, with unresolved D. Trimming stripped 4 bases from V and 1 base from J, with 10 bases between. CDR1 is GTSNPN and CDR2 is SVGIG in the germline V gene (reference sequence). The CDR3 runs to 13 residues.

V is TRBV13 and J is TRBJ1-1; TRBD1 aligns across 8 bases. V was clipped by 1 base and J by 7 bases; unmatched bases: 2. CDR3 length: 13 residues. CDR1 is PRHDT and CDR2 is FYEKMQ in the germline V gene (reference sequence). As DNA, the CDR3 is TGTGCCAGCAGCTTAGCAGGGGGCGGTGAAGCTTTCTTT. Residues: CASSLAGGGEAFF.

This chain links TRBV11-3 with TRBJ1-1, with 10 bases fitting TRBD1. This CDR3 has 15 amino acids. The germline V gene has CDR1 SGHNT and CDR2 YENEEA. Losses at the gene ends were 7 bases for V and 1 base for J; bases not matched to a gene: 6. The CDR3 DNA is TGTGCCAGCACCCGAGACAGGGGGCCGAACACTGAAGCTTTCTTT. Translating gives CASTRDRGPNTEAFF.

This clone was observed once. The chain links TRBV19 to TRBJ1-3; TRBD1 is a possible D gene (5 bases). Germline assignment: CDR1 LNHDA and CDR2 SQIVND (reference sequence). Trimming left V 9 bases short and J 0 bases short, with 18 bases between. This CDR3 is 16 amino acids long. The CDR3 coding sequence is TGTGCCAGCCAGAGCAGGGAAATCTTCTCTGGAAACACCATATATTTT. The encoded protein is CASQSREIFSGNTIYF.

This chain links TRBV18 with TRBJ2-1; unclear D gene. CDR3 size: 14 residues. Germline V lookup: CDR1 KGHSH, CDR2 LQKENI. The V end was cut by 2 bases, the J end by 12 bases, with 17 bases between. CDR3 region: CASSPITAAIGQFF. CDR3 DNA sequence: TGTGCCAGCTCACCAATTACGGCGGCCATTGGGCAGTTCTTC.

This chain connects TRBV4-2 to TRBJ1-1; unclear D gene. This CDR3 has 12 amino acids. Germline loops: CDR1 LGHNA, CDR2 YNFKEQ. V was pared by 0 bases and J by 8 bases, with 7 bases between. CDR3 sequence reads: CASSQDTAEAFF. For the CDR3, the DNA is TGTGCCAGCAGCCAAGATACAGCCGAAGCTTTCTTT.

This sequence joins TRBV27 and TRBJ1-1, with 9 nucleotides matching TRBD1. The junction had 8 bases not matched to a gene; V was cut back by 6 bases and J by 6 bases. CDR3 length equals 14 residues. CDR1 and CDR2 (germline): MNHEY, SMNVEV (reference sequence). The CDR3: CASSLQGAFAEAFF. As DNA, the CDR3 is TGTGCCAGCAGCCTACAGGGGGCATTTGCTGAAGCTTTCTTT.

V and J are TRBV6-1 and TRBJ2-2, with 7 bases lining up with TRBD1. Germline V gene sequence: CDR1 MNHNS, CDR2 SASEGT. V lost 2 bases and J lost 4; bases outside the gene matches: 10. The CDR3 has 17 amino acids. The CDR3 nucleotides read TGTGCCAGCAGTGAACCGTCAACAGGGGCGAGCACCGGGGAGCTGTTTTTT. Translated, it gives CASSEPSTGASTGELFF.

The chain joins TRBV6-4 to TRBJ2-7, with TRBD2 matching over 10 bases. The J segment lost 5 bases and the V segment lost 4 bases, leaving 8 bases of the junction unmatched. The length of the CDR3 is 15 residues. Germline values: CDR1 MRHNA, CDR2 SNTAGT. The CDR3 nucleotides read TGTGCCAGCAGTGTCGGGCTAGCGGGAGAACACGAGCAGTACTTC. Amino acids: CASSVGLAGEHEQYF.

About this clone: Germline and junction disagree at one end, which may indicate a read error. This chain uses TRBV7-9 with TRBJ2-7, with 8 positions matching TRBD2. CDR1 and CDR2 from the germline V gene are SEHNR and FQNEAQ (reference sequence). The CDR3 extends over 14 amino acids. CDR3 sequence reads: CASSLGPAGAVPVF. DNA for the CDR3: TGTGCCAGCAGCTTAGGTCCAGCGGGAGCCGTACCAGTCTTC.

The V gene is TRBV7-9, the J gene TRBJ2-3; 10 bases map to TRBD2. Germline assignment: CDR1 SEHNR and CDR2 FQNEAQ (reference sequence). V lost 1 base to trimming and J lost 10 bases; unmatched junction nucleotides: 5. This CDR3 region has 14 residues. Written as DNA, the CDR3 is TGTGCCAGCAGCTTAGGACTAGCGGGTGGAGCGCAGTATTTT. Amino acid sequence: CASSLGLAGGAQYF.

This clone showed up just once. The chain uses TRBV5-4 and TRBJ2-7; TRBD2 aligns across 8 bases. CDR1 and CDR2 from the germline V gene are SGHNT and YYREEE (reference sequence). V trimming: 4 bases; J trimming: 0 bases; junction bases outside the gene matches: 15. CDR3 length: 18 amino acids. CDR3: CASSHITVLAESSYEQYF. As DNA, the CDR3 is TGTGCCAGCAGCCATATTACCGTACTAGCGGAGAGCTCCTACGAGCAGTACTTC.

This chain joins TRBV7-8 and TRBJ1-5; maybe TRBD1 (5 bases). The germline V and J ends were trimmed by 1 base and 2 bases, with 12 bases remaining between them. This CDR3 contains 16 residues. Per the germline V gene, CDR1 is SGHVS and CDR2 is FQNEAQ. CDR3 bases: TGTGCCAGCAGCTTAGGGGGAGGGGCGGGCAATCAGCCCCAGCATTTT. It encodes CASSLGGGAGNQPQHF.

The gene calls are TRBV10-3 and TRBJ2-3; tentatively, D is TRBD1 (6 bases). Germline-derived CDR1 and CDR2 are ENHRY and SYGVKD. V lost 10 bases, J lost 5 bases, and 19 bases lay in between. This CDR3 is built from 14 residues. For the CDR3, the DNA is TGTGCCACCATGGCCAGGGGAACGGGAGATACGCAGTATTTT. Its protein product is CATMARGTGDTQYF.

This clone appeared once. The V gene is TRBV29-1, the J gene TRBJ2-2, with D perhaps TRBD2 (7 bases). The CDR3 is 14 amino acids. The V gene's germline CDR1 is SQVTM and CDR2 ANQGSEA. The germline V and J ends were trimmed by 3 bases and 6 bases, with 14 bases remaining between them. CDR3 in amino acids: CSVEGGLMAGELFF. The DNA of the CDR3 is TGCAGCGTTGAGGGGGGGCTCATGGCCGGGGAGCTGTTTTTT.